This TCR beta chain was recovered during a study of cytomegalovirus exposure and HLA in healthy donors. General study results and limits: HLA alleles showed associations with 15,000 to 20,000 TCR beta sequences in a later analysis, at a 0.05 false discovery rate. Data from an earlier analysis indicated that most TCR beta V segments were productive either about 87% or about 30% of the time. The sole available immune exposure information was CMV serostatus. In most subjects, TCR beta sequences reportedly gave accurate predictions of HLA-A and HLA-B alleles.

For this clone: What it binds is not known.

This PCR relied on a set of 60 Vbeta primers and 13 Jbeta primers. Clones were sequenced by immunoSEQ multiplex PCR, and TCRdb holds only the in-frame ones, with some missing. With 90,000 to 130,000 clones in the sample, the ten largest clones hold around 3.4%. Material for sequencing was PBMCs. The sequence derives from a man in his thirties or forties in good health and CMV-seronegative.

CDR3 sequence: CAMGGGGADTQYF. The CDR3 bases are TGTGCCATGGGCGGCGGGGGGGCGGATACGCAGTATTTT. The chain has TRBV10-3 and TRBJ2-3; TRBD2 matches 9 bases. This CDR3 has 13 residues. Germline V gene sequence: CDR1 ENHRY, CDR2 SYGVKD. V lost 9 bases and J lost 6; bases outside the gene matches: 7.